These T cell receptor beta chains were read from a single sample in a study of early T cells in non-severe SARS-CoV-2 infection. TCRdb fed the 5' RACE reads into MiXCR, producing one record per CDR3 protein. The sample holds tens of thousands of distinct CDR3 sequences; 10% to 15% are singletons and the top ten take about 3.9%. Material for sequencing was whole blood. The source of these receptors is an adult who was a healthcare worker with PCR-confirmed SARS-CoV-2 infection or an uninfected control (not recorded which). Both conserved end residues are part of each CDR3. D genes are given only for firm matches. Only some rows state a clone size, as once, few, many or a class for expanded clones.

V gene,J gene,D gene,clone size,CDR3 DNA,CDR3 protein
TRBV28,TRBJ1-5,-,many,TGTGCCAGCAGTTTACCACAGGAATCTAGCAATCAGCCCCAGCATTTT,CASSLPQESSNQPQHF
TRBV20-1,TRBJ2-1,-,few,TGCAGTGCTAGGGTAGGATACAATGAGCAGTTCTTC,CSARVGYNEQFF
TRBV7-3,TRBJ2-1,-,many,TGTGCCAGCAGCTCGGGACATAACAATGAGCAGTTCTTC,CASSSGHNNEQFF
TRBV12-3/TRBV12-4,TRBJ2-6,-,few,TGTGCCAGCAGCCGGTTGATCTCTGGGGCCAACGTCCTGACTTTC,CASSRLISGANVLTF
TRBV5-1,TRBJ2-5,TRBD1,few,TGCGCCAGCAGCTCCCAGGGACAGGGGCTCCAAGAGACCCAGTACTTC,CASSSQGQGLQETQYF
TRBV20-1,TRBJ2-7,TRBD1,few,TGCAGTGCTAGGGACAGGGGGAACGAGCAGTACTTC,CSARDRGNEQYF
TRBV23-1,TRBJ2-7,TRBD1,many,TGCGCCAGCAGTCAGACAGGGCTGGACGAGCAGTACTTC,CASSQTGLDEQYF
TRBV4-2,TRBJ2-5,-,-,TGTGCCAGCAGCCACCGGGGGGCTCGGGAGACCCAGTACTTC,CASSHRGARETQYF
TRBV7-6,TRBJ2-1,-,many,TGTGCCAGCAGCTTACGGCGCGGGACGACGGGAGTCCCCAATGAGCAGTTCTTC,CASSLRRGTTGVPNEQFF
TRBV28,TRBJ2-5,-,many,TGTGCCAGCAGGTTGACCCGAGAGACCCAGTACTTC,CASRLTRETQYF
TRBV3-1,TRBJ2-7,-,-,TGTGCCAGCAGACCCCGGGGATCCGGGTACGAGCAGTACTTC,CASRPRGSGYEQYF
TRBV5-1,TRBJ2-3,TRBD1,-,TGCGCCAGCAGCGTCGGGACAGGTACTACGCACTCTAGCACAGATACGCAGTATTTT,CASSVGTGTTHSSTDTQYF
TRBV5-1,TRBJ2-7,-,-,TGCGCCAGCAGCTTGACGGGAGTCCCCGACGAGCAGTACTTC,CASSLTGVPDEQYF
TRBV6-2/TRBV6-3,TRBJ1-1,-,-,TGTGCCAGCAGTTACTGGAGCGACACTGAAGCTTTCTTT,CASSYWSDTEAFF
TRBV20-1,TRBJ2-1,-,-,TGCAGTTCCAGGCCTAAAAATGAGCAGTTCTTC,CSSRPKNEQFF
TRBV7-3,TRBJ1-5,-,many,TGTGCCAGCAGCTTGGCCGGACAGAATCAGCCCCAGCATTTT,CASSLAGQNQPQHF
TRBV3-1,TRBJ1-4,-,few,TGTGCCAGCAGCCAAGATTCCGCCAGTGGGTATGAAAAACTGTTTTTT,CASSQDSASGYEKLFF
TRBV10-3,TRBJ2-1,-,many,TGTGCCATCAGTGAGGGGGGAGTTACGTCCAATGAGCAGTTCTTC,CAISEGGVTSNEQFF
TRBV27,TRBJ1-2,-,many,TGTGCCAGCAGCGCCCTAAGTACGGATGGCTACACCTTC,CASSALSTDGYTF
TRBV29-1,TRBJ2-1,-,many,TGCAGCGTTGTGGCAAATGAGCAGTTCTTC,CSVVANEQFF
TRBV7-2,TRBJ1-1,TRBD1,few,TGTGCCAGCAGCTTAGGCAGGGGGGCTGAAGCTTTCTTT,CASSLGRGAEAFF
TRBV30,TRBJ2-3,TRBD2,few,TGTGCCTGGAGTGGGGGGACTAGCGGAGGGGGCACAGATACGCAGTATTTT,CAWSGGTSGGGTDTQYF
TRBV20-1,TRBJ1-1,-,many,TGCAGTGGAGAGTTCCGGGGGCGCGGGACTGAAGCTTTCTTT,CSGEFRGRGTEAFF
TRBV7-3,TRBJ2-5,TRBD1,few,TGTGCCAGCAGCTTAAGGTCGGGTAGCCCTTCAGGGGGCATGGAGACCCAGTACTTC,CASSLRSGSPSGGMETQYF
TRBV20-1,TRBJ2-1,-,many,TGCAGTGCTCCTAGGGACTTCAATGAGCAGTTCTTC,CSAPRDFNEQFF
TRBV20-1,TRBJ2-7,TRBD2,many,TGCAGTGCCCCGACTAGCGGGAGGTACGAGCAGTACTTC,CSAPTSGRYEQYF
TRBV10-3,TRBJ1-1,-,-,TGTGCCATCAGTGAGTCACCAGGGAACACTGAAGCTTTCTTT,CAISESPGNTEAFF
TRBV28,TRBJ1-1,-,few,TGTGCCAGCAGATCAGAGCAATTGAACACTGAAGCTTTCTTT,CASRSEQLNTEAFF
TRBV7-9,TRBJ2-1,-,many,TGTGCCAGCAGCCTCTCAACCGTTGGTGAGCAGTTCTTC,CASSLSTVGEQFF
TRBV5-1,TRBJ2-3,-,few,TGCGCCAGCAGTCGGCTGGGGACTAGCACAGATACGCAGTATTTT,CASSRLGTSTDTQYF
TRBV15,TRBJ1-2,-,many,TGTGCCACCAGCAGAGAAGGCGGGAGGGCGGCCTATGGCTACACCTTC,CATSREGGRAAYGYTF
TRBV2,TRBJ2-7,-,few,TGTGCCAGCGGGGACTCTCTTTTATCCTACGAGCAGTACTTC,CASGDSLLSYEQYF
TRBV6-4,TRBJ2-1,-,many,TGTGCCAGCTCGGCGAGTCAAAACAATGAGCAGTTCTTC,CASSASQNNEQFF
TRBV3-1,TRBJ2-4,-,-,TGTGCCAGCAGCCCTTTATTATGGGGGCTCGGAAACATTCAGTACTTC,CASSPLLWGLGNIQYF
TRBV25-1,TRBJ2-1,TRBD2,few,TGTGCCAGCAGTGAAATAGCGGGGGTCAACAATGAGCAGTTCTTC,CASSEIAGVNNEQFF
TRBV6-5,TRBJ2-3,TRBD2,many,TGTGCCAGCAGCACGGGAGGATTTGACACAGATACGCAGTATTTT,CASSTGGFDTDTQYF
TRBV20-1,TRBJ1-5,TRBD1,many,TGCAGTGCTGGGATACCGGGACAGGCGGCCGATCAGCCCCAGCATTTT,CSAGIPGQAADQPQHF
TRBV7-8,TRBJ1-4,-,many,TGTGCCAGCAGCTTAGCGAGGGGAACAACTAATGAAAAACTGTTTTTT,CASSLARGTTNEKLFF
TRBV5-1,TRBJ2-1,TRBD2,few,TGCGCCAGCAGCTTGGAGCTAGCGGGCAATGAGCAGTTCTTC,CASSLELAGNEQFF
TRBV7-2,TRBJ2-5,-,-,TGTGCCAGCAGCTTAGCGGGAGGTCTACAAGAGACCCAGTACTTC,CASSLAGGLQETQYF
TRBV5-1,TRBJ2-3,-,few,TGCGCCAGCAGCTTGGGGGACCCAGTAACAGATACGCAGTATTTT,CASSLGDPVTDTQYF
TRBV19,TRBJ2-1,TRBD2,many,TGTGCCAGTAGTACGTCACTAGCGAGCTCCTACAATGAGCAGTTCTTC,CASSTSLASSYNEQFF
TRBV28,TRBJ1-5,-,-,TGTGCCAGCAGTTTGCCGCTTAATCAGCCCCAGCATTTT,CASSLPLNQPQHF
TRBV15,TRBJ2-2,TRBD2,many,TGTGCCACCAGCACCCCTGGGAGGGCTTCGAACACCGGGGAGCTGTTTTTT,CATSTPGRASNTGELFF
TRBV14,TRBJ2-1,-,few,TGTGCCAGCAGCCAACAGCTAGCCCCCTACAATGAGCAGTTCTTC,CASSQQLAPYNEQFF
TRBV5-4,TRBJ2-1,TRBD2,many,TGTGCCAGCAGCTTGGCCAGGCTAGCGGAGAACAATGAGCAGTTCTTC,CASSLARLAENNEQFF
TRBV10-1,TRBJ2-7,-,many,TGCGCCAGCAGTGAAGTGGATGAGGGAGAAGGGTACGAGCAGTACTTC,CASSEVDEGEGYEQYF
TRBV18,TRBJ1-1,-,-,TGTGCCAGCTCACCACCCTATGGGGACCCACTGAACACTGAAGCTTTCTTT,CASSPPYGDPLNTEAFF
TRBV3-1,TRBJ2-7,TRBD2,many,TGTGCCAGCAGCCCAACCCAACTAGCGGGAGCATCCGAGCAGTACTTC,CASSPTQLAGASEQYF
TRBV2,TRBJ2-1,-,few,TGTGCCAGCAGTGACCAACAGGGCCCTACTGACAATGAGCAGTTCTTC,CASSDQQGPTDNEQFF
TRBV20-1,TRBJ2-3,-,few,TGCAGTGCCGAGATGGGAGGCGGCCTAGGGCCCACAGATACGCAGTATTTT,CSAEMGGGLGPTDTQYF
TRBV7-8,TRBJ2-5,-,-,TGTGCCAGCGGCTTAGAGGGAGTCCAAGAGACCCAGTACTTC,CASGLEGVQETQYF
TRBV5-1,TRBJ2-5,TRBD2,-,TGCGCCAGCAGCCTTTCGACTAGCGGGAACCGCCAAGAGACCCAGTACTTC,CASSLSTSGNRQETQYF
TRBV5-1,TRBJ2-3,-,-,TGCGCCAGCAGCTTTGAGGGGACCGCGACGCAGTATTTT,CASSFEGTATQYF